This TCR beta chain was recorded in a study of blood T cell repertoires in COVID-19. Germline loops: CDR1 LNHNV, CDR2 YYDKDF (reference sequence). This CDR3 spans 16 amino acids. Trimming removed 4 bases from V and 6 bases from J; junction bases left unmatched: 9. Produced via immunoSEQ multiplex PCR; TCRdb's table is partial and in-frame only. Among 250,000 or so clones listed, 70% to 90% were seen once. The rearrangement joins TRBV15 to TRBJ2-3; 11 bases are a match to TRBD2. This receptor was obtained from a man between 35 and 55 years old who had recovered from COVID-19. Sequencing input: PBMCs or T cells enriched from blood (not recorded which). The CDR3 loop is CATSTLLAGVGDTQYF. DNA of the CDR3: TGTGCCACCAGCACCTTACTAGCGGGAGTGGGGGATACGCAGTATTTT.